The clone carrying this TCR beta chain was detected ten times or more. Its antigen remains unidentified. An end of the junction differs from the germline gene, which may be a read error. The sample contains more than one DNA sequence encoding this CDR3. The germline gives CDR1 SGHVS, CDR2 FQNEAQ. The CDR3 is 15 amino acids. TCRdb re-called the PCR reads with MiXCR. The table lists under 60,000 clones, approximately 20% of them singletons. None of the patients had undergone any treatment ahead of thyroid surgery. The data were taken from a study of metastatic and nonmetastatic thyroid tumors. About the study: Repertoires from malignant and benign thyroid patients were compared across blood and tumor or nodule tissue. Notes on the study in general: Malignant tumors reportedly showed significantly higher TCR beta diversity than benign nodules in both blood and tumor.

The chain uses TRBV7-8 and TRBJ1-5, with 9 bases lining up with TRBD1. This TCR was sampled from a male donor with papillary thyroid cancer or a benign thyroid nodule (not recorded which). Some clones in this sample may be carry-over from other donors' samples. Sequenced material: blood. The CDR3 sequence is CASSLSGQGNQPQHF. The CDR3 region has the DNA TGTGCCAGCAGCTTATCGGGACAGGGTAATCAGCCCCAGCACTTT.